These 10 T cell receptor beta chains came from one sample sequenced in a study of a mutant IDH1 vaccine in newly diagnosed glioma. Time point in this sample: baseline, week 1 (first vaccination visit). Indicated treatment: pre-vaccination baseline after standard-of-care therapy. Sequenced by immunoSEQ multiplex PCR; TCRdb stores in-frame clones only, minus some. The top ten clones hold under 20% of a sample with approximately 54,000 clones, roughly 80% of them seen once. The sample was PBMCs, taken from a glioma patient treated with radiotherapy, temozolomide or both. Receptors were obtained from a man aged 18 to 29 with glioma.

This clone was counted once. This sequence joins TRBV5-1 and TRBJ1-1, with D possibly being TRBD1 (5 bases). V was shortened by 0 bases and J by 7 bases, with 10 bases between the two germline ends. Germline assignment: CDR1 SGHRS and CDR2 YFSETQ. This CDR3 contains 13 residues. Here the CDR3 DNA reads TGCGCCAGCAGCTTGGCTACAGGACTTGAAGCTTTCTTT. Protein product: CASSLATGLEAFF.

This clone was picked up a small number of times. The gene calls are TRBV4-3 and TRBJ2-2; no reliable D call. V was shortened by 0 bases and J by 7 bases, with 9 bases between the two germline ends. Germline V lookup: CDR1 LGHNA, CDR2 YSLEER. The length of the CDR3 is 14 residues. CDR3: CASSQDYLGGELFF. DNA for the CDR3: TGCGCCAGCAGCCAAGATTATCTAGGCGGGGAGCTGTTTTTT.

The chain has TRBV5-1 and TRBJ2-2; D gene unclear. The CDR3 totals 15 residues. V was shortened by 0 bases and J by 1 base, with 7 bases between the two germline ends. CDR1 is SGHRS, CDR2 YFSETQ, per germline. In nucleotides, the CDR3 is TGCGCCAGCAGCTTGGGCAGCTTGAACACCGGGGAGCTGTTTTTT. Its protein product is CASSLGSLNTGELFF.

V usage is TRBV15 and J usage is TRBJ2-7; D gene uncertain. This CDR3 has 13 amino acids. The germline V and J ends were trimmed by 0 bases and 3 bases, with 6 bases remaining between them. The germline V gene has CDR1 LNHNV and CDR2 YYDKDF (reference sequence). CDR3 in amino acids: CATSRDISYEQYF. The CDR3 nucleotides are TGTGCCACCAGCAGAGATATTAGCTACGAGCAGTACTTC.

The chain joins TRBV6-5 to TRBJ2-7, with 7 bases identical to TRBD1. Unmatched junction bases numbered 5, after V lost 6 bases and J lost 0 bases. CDR1 and CDR2 from the germline V gene are MNHEY and SVGAGI. The CDR3 sequence is 14 residues long. CDR3 DNA sequence: TGTGCCAGCAGGCCCCGGGACAGCTCCTACGAGCAGTACTTC. The encoded protein is CASRPRDSSYEQYF.

The chain employs TRBV5-5 and TRBJ2-5, with 12 bases matching TRBD1. Germline assignment: CDR1 SGHKS and CDR2 YYEKEE (reference sequence). J was trimmed by 5 bases and V by 4 bases; bases with no gene match: 9. CDR3 size: 16 residues. This chain's CDR3 is CASSERDRGRGETQYF. CDR3 bases: TGTGCCAGCAGCGAACGGGACAGGGGGCGAGGTGAGACCCAGTACTTC.

This chain connects TRBV30 to TRBJ1-5; tentative D call: TRBD1 (5 bases). CDR1 is GTSNPN, CDR2 SVGIG, per germline (reference sequence). Between the trimmed V and J ends, which lost 6 bases and 4 bases, there was a span of 13 bases. The CDR3 is 13 amino acids. The CDR3 nucleotides are TGTGCCTGTGGCTGGGGGGTGAATCAGCCCCAGCATTTT. This sequence encodes CACGWGVNQPQHF.

The chain recombines TRBV2 with TRBJ1-3, with D unclear. Germline loops: CDR1 SNHLY, CDR2 FYNNEI. The CDR3 totals 15 residues. Trimming took 0 bases from V and 1 from J, leaving 7 bases between them. CDR3: CASSEAVRSGNTIYF. CDR3 nucleotides: TGTGCCAGCAGTGAAGCCGTCCGGTCTGGAAACACCATATATTTT.

The CDR3 region is CSVESGTGDEKLFF. For the CDR3, the DNA is TGCAGCGTCGAATCCGGGACAGGGGATGAAAAACTGTTTTTT. V is TRBV29-1 and J is TRBJ1-4; 10 bases map to TRBD1. Germline trimming cut 6 bases from V and 6 bases from J; bases unmatched to any gene: 7. The CDR3 length is 14 residues. Germline CDR1 is SQVTM and CDR2 is ANQGSEA. The full variable domain, in which reference TRBV29-1 and TRBJ1-4 provide the parts outside the CDR3, is SAVISQKPSRDICQRGTSLTIQCQVDSQVTMMFWYRQQPGQSLTLIATANQGSEATYESGFVIDKFPISRPNLTFSTLTVSNMSPEDSSIYLCSVESGTGDEKLFFGSGTQLSVL.

V and J are TRBV5-1 and TRBJ2-7; the D is unclear. The V end was cut by 3 bases, the J end by 0 bases, with 13 bases between. Germline V lookup: CDR1 SGHRS, CDR2 YFSETQ. This CDR3 spans 15 amino acids. CDR3 amino acids: CASSSRARSSYEQYF. For the CDR3, the DNA is TGCGCCAGCAGCTCAAGGGCCCGCAGCTCCTACGAGCAGTACTTC.